This T cell receptor (beta chain) was captured by sequencing in a study of blood T cell repertoires in COVID-19. Clones were sequenced by immunoSEQ multiplex PCR, and TCRdb holds only the in-frame ones, with some missing. In the table there are about 140,000 clones, almost 80% of which are singletons. V lost 6 bases and J lost 2; bases outside the gene matches: 6. The germline V gene has CDR1 SNHLY and CDR2 FYNNEI. The CDR3 covers 15 residues. The specimen sequenced was PBMCs or T cells enriched from blood (not recorded which). The TCR originated in a woman aged 45-65 years who had recovered from COVID-19. The chain uses TRBV2 and TRBJ2-7; 11 bases align to TRBD2. The CDR3 protein is CASRFSGGVPYEQYF. In DNA form, the CDR3 reads TGTGCCAGCAGGTTTAGCGGGGGGGTCCCCTACGAGCAGTACTTC.